These 26 T cell receptor beta chains originate from one sample sequenced in a study of OX40 agonist ivuxolimab in advanced cancers. Assay: immunoSEQ multiplex PCR; the TCRdb copy retains only in-frame clones and omits some. The data hold around 50,000 clones, with 84% observed a single time. Sequencing was performed on CD4+ or CD8+ T cells sorted from blood, taken in a trial of the OX40 agonist ivuxolimab. Source of these receptors: an adult with an advanced solid tumor such as melanoma, head and neck, liver or kidney cancer.

This clone has a single count. J is TRBJ2-1 and V is TRBV19, with D perhaps matching TRBD2 (6 bases). The CDR3 has 14 residues. Germline V gene sequence: CDR1 LNHDA, CDR2 SQIVND (reference sequence). V dropped 2 bases and J dropped 12 bases, with 17 bases sitting between them. CDR3 residues: CASSILGLPLGQFF. The CDR3 DNA reads as TGTGCCAGTAGTATATTGGGACTTCCCCTTGGGCAGTTCTTC.

This clone was counted once. V usage is TRBV5-1 and J usage is TRBJ2-1; 7 bases map to TRBD2. CDR1 SGHRS and CDR2 YFSETQ come from the germline V gene. The CDR3 is 16 amino acids. J was trimmed by 8 bases and V by 4 bases; bases with no gene match: 15. CDR3 sequence reads: CASSRGGAVLSDEQFF. In DNA, the CDR3 is TGCGCCAGCAGCCGGGGAGGGGCGGTACTTTCCGATGAGCAGTTCTTC.

The chain recombines TRBV19 with TRBJ2-7, with 12 bases matching TRBD2. CDR1 is LNHDA and CDR2 is SQIVND in the germline V gene (reference sequence). The CDR3 contains 14 residues. V lost 5 bases, J lost 6 bases, and 5 bases stayed unmatched. The CDR3 sequence: CASSATSGRLEQYF. CDR3 in DNA: TGTGCCAGTAGTGCGACTAGCGGGAGACTCGAGCAGTACTTC.

The chain joins TRBV25-1 to TRBJ1-5, with D perhaps TRBD1 (5 bases). This CDR3 region has 14 residues. Germline V gene data show CDR1 as MGHDK and CDR2 as SYGVNS. V lost 3 bases to trimming and J lost 5 bases, with 11 bases between them. DNA of the CDR3: TGTGCCAGCAGTGATATGGGGGTTTATCAGCCCCAGCATTTT. It specifies CASSDMGVYQPQHF.

The CDR3 nucleotides read TGTGCCAGCAGATCGAGCGGCACAGATACGCAGTATTTT. Encoded protein: CASRSSGTDTQYF. This chain joins TRBV5-8 and TRBJ2-3; D not certain. The CDR3 sequence is 13 residues long. CDR1 is SGHTS, CDR2 YDEGEE, per germline. Trimming left V 5 bases short and J 1 base short, with 8 bases between.

The V call is TRBV28, the J call TRBJ1-1, with a possible D match to TRBD1 (6 bases). Germline V gene lookup returns CDR1 MDHEN and CDR2 SYDVKM. The CDR3 length is 16 residues. The germline V and J ends were trimmed by 7 bases and 1 base, with 19 bases remaining between them. CDR3 in amino acids: CASTDPGGGGNTEAFF. DNA for the CDR3: TGTGCCAGCACCGACCCGGGGGGCGGCGGGAACACTGAAGCTTTCTTT.

The chain combines TRBV7-2 with TRBJ2-4; the match to TRBD1 covers 8 bases. V dropped 5 bases and J dropped 9; count of bases not matched to a gene: 6. This CDR3 comprises 13 residues. Germline assignment: CDR1 SGHTA and CDR2 FQGNSA. CDR3 coding DNA: TGTGCCAGCAGCCCTGGGACAGGTAGCATTCAGTACTTC. Translating it yields CASSPGTGSIQYF. Filled out from reference TRBV7-2 and TRBJ2-4, the complete variable domain reads GAGVSQSPSNKVTEKGKDVELRCDPISGHTALYWYRQSLGQGLEFLIYFQGNSAPDKSGLPSDRFSAERTGGSVSTLTIQRTQQEDSAVYLCASSPGTGSIQYFGAGTRLSVL.

V is TRBV2 and J is TRBJ2-7; D is possibly TRBD1 (5 bases). CDR3 length: 13 amino acids. The germline V gene has CDR1 SNHLY and CDR2 FYNNEI. The V end lost 3 bases, the J end lost 0 bases, and 6 bases lay between the germline ends. CDR3 protein: CASSDRASYEQYF. In DNA form, the CDR3 reads TGTGCCAGCAGTGACAGGGCCTCCTACGAGCAGTACTTC. The complete variable domain, with remaining parts taken from reference TRBV2 and TRBJ2-7, reads EPEVTQTPSHQVTQMGQEVILRCVPISNHLYFYWYRQILGQKVEFLVSFYNNEISEKSEIFDDQFSVERPDGSNFTLKIRSTKLEDSAMYFCASSDRASYEQYFGPGTRLTVT.

The CDR3 DNA reads TGTGCCAGCAGTCGGGGGTTATATGGCTACACCTTC. This encodes CASSRGLYGYTF. The genes are TRBV28 and TRBJ1-2, with TRBD1 as a possible D gene (5 bases). CDR3 size: 12 residues. Trimming took off 5 bases at V and 5 bases at J, with 9 bases between the two ends. Germline loops: CDR1 MDHEN, CDR2 SYDVKM.

The gene calls are TRBV27 and TRBJ2-7; the match to TRBD2 covers 7 bases. In germline, CDR1 is MNHEY, CDR2 SMNVEV (reference sequence). The CDR3 is 14 residues long. J gave up 2 bases and V 7 bases, and 8 bases lay outside the gene matches. CDR3 coding DNA: TGTGCCAGCACCCCTGGGAGGGGCCCCTACGAGCAGTACTTC. Translation: CASTPGRGPYEQYF.

The chain employs TRBV7-9 and TRBJ1-3; 8 nucleotides align to TRBD1. Germline CDR1 and CDR2: SEHNR and FQNEAQ (reference sequence). CDR3 size: 15 residues. V shed 11 bases, J shed 0 bases, and the junction held 9 bases outside the gene matches. DNA of the CDR3: TGTGCCGGGGGGGCCGGGACAGGCTCTGGAAACACCATATATTTT. Translated: CAGGAGTGSGNTIYF.

The chain uses TRBV19 and TRBJ2-2; possibly TRBD2 for D (5 bases). Germline V gives CDR1 LNHDA, CDR2 SQIVND (reference sequence). Between the trimmed V and J ends, which lost 11 bases and 4 bases, there was a span of 20 bases. The CDR3 is 15 amino acids. CDR3 coding DNA: TGTGCCGCGACTACGAGGGATGGGTCCACCGGGGAGCTGTTTTTT. Translating gives CAATTRDGSTGELFF.

The chain couples TRBV28 to TRBJ2-5, with 11 bases aligning to TRBD2. J lost 1 base, V lost 4 bases, and 5 bases had no gene match. The CDR3 contains 16 residues. Germline CDR1 and CDR2: MDHEN and SYDVKM. The CDR3 DNA is TGTGCCAGCAGTTCCCGACTAGCGGGGTTCCAAGAGACCCAGTACTTC. Translation gives CASSSRLAGFQETQYF.

This CDR3 reads CASSIGFGTQYF. CDR3 DNA sequence: TGTGCCAGTAGTATCGGGTTCGGGACCCAGTACTTC. V is TRBV19 and J is TRBJ2-5, with unresolved D. V was pared by 3 bases and J by 7 bases, with 9 bases between. The CDR3 spans 12 residues. Per the germline V gene, CDR1 is LNHDA and CDR2 is SQIVND (reference sequence).

The V gene is TRBV19, the J gene TRBJ1-5, with D possibly matching TRBD1 (6 bases). CDR1 and CDR2 from the germline V gene are LNHDA and SQIVND (reference sequence). There are 14 residues in the CDR3. Trimming removed 2 bases from V and 6 bases from J, with 11 bases in between. The CDR3 is CASSILGGSQPQHF. The CDR3 DNA reads as TGTGCCAGTAGTATACTAGGGGGGAGTCAGCCCCAGCATTTT.

CDR3 DNA sequence: TGTGCCAGCAGCTTCTATGATCTGTGGGAGATTAATGAAAAACTGTTTTTT. It encodes CASSFYDLWEINEKLFF. The rearrangement joins TRBV7-9 to TRBJ1-4; no reliable D call. CDR1 is SEHNR and CDR2 is FQNEAQ in the germline V gene (reference sequence). The V end lost 3 bases, the J end lost 4 bases, and 18 bases lay between the germline ends. This CDR3 spans 17 amino acids.

The rearrangement joins TRBV6-1 to TRBJ2-3; perhaps TRBD2 as D (5 bases). Germline assignment: CDR1 MNHNS and CDR2 SASEGT. Between the trimmed V and J ends, which lost 8 bases and 3 bases, there was a span of 12 bases. This CDR3 comprises 13 residues. For the CDR3, the DNA is TGTGCCAGCTTGCACAGAGGGACAGATACGCAGTATTTT. This sequence encodes CASLHRGTDTQYF.

The chain combines TRBV19 with TRBJ2-1, with TRBD1 identical over 8 bases. The junction had 8 bases not matched to a gene; V was cut back by 3 bases and J by 4 bases. CDR3 length: 16 residues. The V gene's germline CDR1 is LNHDA and CDR2 SQIVND (reference sequence). CDR3: CASSIPTGVRYNEQFF. The CDR3 DNA reads as TGTGCCAGTAGTATTCCGACAGGGGTAAGATACAATGAGCAGTTCTTC.

Notes on this clone: Other DNA sequences in this specimen translate into the identical CDR3. V and J are TRBV5-6 and TRBJ1-4; 7 positions agree with TRBD1. The CDR3 contains 16 residues. V was clipped by 3 bases and J by 5 bases; unmatched bases: 10. From germline, CDR1 is SGHDT and CDR2 YYEEEE. The CDR3 reads CASSYGSDRSNEKLFF. DNA of the CDR3: TGTGCCAGCAGCTATGGATCGGACAGGTCGAATGAAAAACTGTTTTTT.

The gene calls are TRBV18 and TRBJ2-5, with 9 bases matching TRBD1. The J call may be mistaken, given a closer DNA end match to TRBJ2-7. This CDR3 contains 14 residues. Germline V gene data show CDR1 as KGHSH and CDR2 as LQKENI. CDR3 nucleotide sequence: TGTGCCAGCTCCCCTGGACAGGGGACCTACGAGCAGTACTTC. Protein: CASSPGQGTYEQYF.

The rearrangement joins TRBV5-1 to TRBJ1-2; 11 bases fit TRBD1. This CDR3 comprises 16 residues. CDR1 and CDR2 from the germline V gene are SGHRS and YFSETQ. The V segment lost 4 bases and the J segment 1 base; nucleotides outside the gene matches: 6. The CDR3 DNA reads as TGCGCCAGCAGCCCGGACAGGGGGCGACTTAACTATGGCTACACCTTC. Its protein product is CASSPDRGRLNYGYTF.

The chain is built from TRBV19 and TRBJ2-1, with D perhaps TRBD2 (7 bases). V was clipped by 5 bases and J by 4 bases, with 18 bases between them. CDR1 LNHDA and CDR2 SQIVND come from the germline V gene (reference sequence). There are 16 residues in the CDR3. The CDR3 sequence is CASSPLGGGGYNEQFF. For the CDR3, the DNA is TGTGCCAGTAGTCCCTTGGGAGGGGGAGGTTACAATGAGCAGTTCTTC. The full variable domain, rest sourced from reference TRBV19 and TRBJ2-1, is DGGITQSPKYLFRKEGQNVTLSCEQNLNHDAMYWYRQDPGQGLRLIYYSQIVNDFQKGDIAEGYSVSREKKESFPLTVTSAQKNPTAFYLCASSPLGGGGYNEQFFGPGTRLTVL.

This CDR3 reads CASSFRMSSGDYNEQFF. The CDR3 DNA follows: TGTGCCAGCAGCTTTAGAATGTCTAGCGGTGATTACAATGAGCAGTTCTTC. The V and J genes are TRBV7-2 and TRBJ2-1; 7 nucleotides agree with TRBD2. CDR1 is SGHTA, CDR2 FQGNSA, per germline. The J segment lost 4 bases and the V segment lost 3 bases, leaving 12 bases of the junction unmatched. This CDR3 contains 17 residues.

The gene calls are TRBV9 and TRBJ1-1; D is unclear. Germline CDR1 is SGDLS and CDR2 is YYNGEE. V dropped 3 bases and J dropped 4 bases, with 13 bases sitting between them. This CDR3 has 14 amino acids. The CDR3 bases are TGTGCCAGCAGCGAAGGAAATCGGGGCACTGAAGCTTTCTTT. Its protein product is CASSEGNRGTEAFF.

The chain links TRBV30 to TRBJ2-7; no definite D call. This CDR3 has 12 amino acids. CDR1 and CDR2 (germline): GTSNPN, SVGIG (reference sequence). The V end was cut by 5 bases, the J end by 2 bases, with 10 bases between. In DNA, the CDR3 is TGTGCCTGGGGCAAGTCTACCTACGAGCAGTACTTC. It encodes CAWGKSTYEQYF.

The chain links TRBV11-3 to TRBJ2-1, with D perhaps assigned TRBD1 or TRBD2 (6 bases each). Germline-derived CDR1 and CDR2 are SGHNT and YENEEA. The CDR3 extends over 14 amino acids. V was cut by 2 bases and J by 9 bases, with 14 bases left in between. Written as DNA, the CDR3 is TGTGCCAGCAGCTTAAATAGGGGGGATAGTGAGCAGTTCTTC. Translation gives CASSLNRGDSEQFF.